This note documents a single TCR beta chain sequence. Trimming took off 5 bases at V and 8 bases at J, with 10 bases between the two ends. CDR1 and CDR2 from the germline V gene are SGHKS and YYEKEE (reference sequence). The CDR3 consists of 11 residues. This sample is part of a study of blood T cell repertoires in COVID-19. About the research overall: The analysed material was cDNA or gDNA that came from T cells, B-cell-depleted T cells, or PBMCs.

In the original processing: The assay estimated nucleated cells by amplifying reference gene primers. This table comes from immunoSEQ multiplex PCR, and its TCRdb copy is limited to in-frame clones, with some not included. For V, J and clone size, that table is used; D and trimming come from the DNA. The sample lists about 220,000 clones; roughly 85% were seen once. Participants were aged about 18 to 89 years from about two dozen US areas. The receptor comes from a woman aged 40 to 55 with acute COVID-19. The sample taken for sequencing was PBMCs or T cells enriched from blood (not recorded which). The chain carries TRBV5-5 and TRBJ1-1, with D perhaps TRBD1 (6 bases). CDR3 sequence (DNA): TGTGCCAGCAGTCACGGACAGGAAGCTTTCTTT. It specifies CASSHGQEAFF. The full variable domain, in which reference TRBV5-5 and TRBJ1-1 provide the parts outside the CDR3, is DAGVTQSPTHLIKTRGQQVTLRCSPISGHKSVSWYQQVLGQGPQFIFQYYEKEERGRGNFPDRFSARQFPNYSSELNVNALLLGDSALYLCASSHGQEAFFGQGTRLTVV.